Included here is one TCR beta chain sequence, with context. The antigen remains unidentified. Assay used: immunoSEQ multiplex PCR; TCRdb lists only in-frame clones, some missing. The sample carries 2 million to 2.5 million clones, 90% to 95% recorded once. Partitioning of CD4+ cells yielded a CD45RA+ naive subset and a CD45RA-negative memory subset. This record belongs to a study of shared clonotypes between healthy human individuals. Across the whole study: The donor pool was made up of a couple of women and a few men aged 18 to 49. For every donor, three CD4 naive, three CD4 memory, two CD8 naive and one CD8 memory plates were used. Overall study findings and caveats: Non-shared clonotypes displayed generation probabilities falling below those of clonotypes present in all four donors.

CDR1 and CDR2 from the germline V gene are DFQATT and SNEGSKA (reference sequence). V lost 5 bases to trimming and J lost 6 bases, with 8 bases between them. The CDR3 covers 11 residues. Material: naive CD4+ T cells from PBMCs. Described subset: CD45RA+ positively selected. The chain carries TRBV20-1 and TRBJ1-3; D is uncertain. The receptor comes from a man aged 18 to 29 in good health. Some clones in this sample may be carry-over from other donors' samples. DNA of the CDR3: TGCAGTGCTCTCCGGATAAACACCATATATTTT. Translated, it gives CSALRINTIYF.